Described below is a single T cell receptor (beta chain) sequence and its context. The data originate from a study of early T cells in non-severe SARS-CoV-2 infection. At the level of the study: Investigators sequenced bulk RNA drawn from unsorted whole blood, and chains remained unpaired.

Individual cDNA molecules were tagged with unique molecular identifiers, the study reported. TCRdb reprocessed the 5' RACE reads with MiXCR, giving one entry per CDR3 protein. Counted here are 57,000 or so distinct CDR3 sequences, over 5% occurring once; the ten biggest clones make up 6.8%. This CDR3 is built from 12 residues. The germline CDR1 and CDR2 sequences are SQVTM and ANQGSEA. V was clipped by 6 bases and J by 1 base, with 9 bases between them. This TCR was sampled from an adult who was a healthcare worker with PCR-confirmed SARS-CoV-2 infection or an uninfected control (not recorded which). The chain recombines TRBV29-1 with TRBJ1-1; TRBD1 might be the D (5 bases). The sequencing sample was made of whole blood. The DNA of the CDR3 is TGCAGCGTAGGCGGACAGAACACTGAAGCTTTCTTT. Encoded protein: CSVGGQNTEAFF.